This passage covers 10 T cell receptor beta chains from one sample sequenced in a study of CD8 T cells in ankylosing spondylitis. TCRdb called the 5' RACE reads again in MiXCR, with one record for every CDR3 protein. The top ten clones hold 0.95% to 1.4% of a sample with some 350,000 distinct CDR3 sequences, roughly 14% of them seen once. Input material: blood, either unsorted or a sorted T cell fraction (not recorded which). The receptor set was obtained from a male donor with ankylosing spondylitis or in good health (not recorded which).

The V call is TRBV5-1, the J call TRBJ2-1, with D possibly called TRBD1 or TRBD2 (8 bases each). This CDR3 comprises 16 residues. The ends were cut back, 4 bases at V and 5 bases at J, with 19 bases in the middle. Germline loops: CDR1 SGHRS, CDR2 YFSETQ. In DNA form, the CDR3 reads TGCGCCAGCAGCGTCGACAGGGGCGGGGGGAACAATGAGCAGTTCTTC. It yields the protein CASSVDRGGGNNEQFF.

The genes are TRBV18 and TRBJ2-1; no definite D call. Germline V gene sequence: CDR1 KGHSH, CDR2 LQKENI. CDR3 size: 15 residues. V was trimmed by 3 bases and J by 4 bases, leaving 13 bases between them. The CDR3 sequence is CASSPASTVYNEQFF. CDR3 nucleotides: TGTGCCAGCTCACCCGCATCTACCGTGTACAATGAGCAGTTCTTC.

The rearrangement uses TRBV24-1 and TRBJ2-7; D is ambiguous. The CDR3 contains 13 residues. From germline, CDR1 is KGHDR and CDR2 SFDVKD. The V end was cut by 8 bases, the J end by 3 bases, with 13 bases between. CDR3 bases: TGTGCCACCACTCCGGAGTCAGGCTACGAGCAGTACTTC. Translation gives CATTPESGYEQYF.

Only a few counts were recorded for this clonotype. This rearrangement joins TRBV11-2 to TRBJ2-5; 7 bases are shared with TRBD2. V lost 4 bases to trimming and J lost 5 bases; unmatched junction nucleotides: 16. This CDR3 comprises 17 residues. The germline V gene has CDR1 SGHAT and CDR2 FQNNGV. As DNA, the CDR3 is TGTGCCAGCAGCTATCAGTCGGGGGTGGGAGGGGAGGAGACCCAGTACTTC. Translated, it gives CASSYQSGVGGEETQYF.

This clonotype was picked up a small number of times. CDR3 nucleotide sequence: TGTGCCAGCAGCCTCGACCCCATCACCCCTGGGGCCAACGTCCTGACTTTC. This codes for CASSLDPITPGANVLTF. J is TRBJ2-6 and V is TRBV11-1; D gene uncertain. V was pared by 5 bases and J by 2 bases, with 16 bases between. This CDR3 contains 17 residues. The germline V gene has CDR1 SGHAT and CDR2 FQDESV (reference sequence).

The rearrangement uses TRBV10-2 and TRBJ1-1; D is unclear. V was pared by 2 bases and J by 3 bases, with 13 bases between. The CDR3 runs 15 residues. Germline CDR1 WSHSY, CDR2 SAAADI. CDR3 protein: CASSENGFYDTEAFF. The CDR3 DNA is TGCGCCAGCAGTGAGAACGGATTCTACGACACTGAAGCTTTCTTT.

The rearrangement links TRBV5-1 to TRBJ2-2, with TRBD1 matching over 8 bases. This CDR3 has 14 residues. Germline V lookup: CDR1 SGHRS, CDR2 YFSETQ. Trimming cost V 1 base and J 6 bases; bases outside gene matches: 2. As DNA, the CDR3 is TGCGCCAGCAGCTTGCAGGGGGCTGCCGGGGAGCTGTTTTTT. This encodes CASSLQGAAGELFF.

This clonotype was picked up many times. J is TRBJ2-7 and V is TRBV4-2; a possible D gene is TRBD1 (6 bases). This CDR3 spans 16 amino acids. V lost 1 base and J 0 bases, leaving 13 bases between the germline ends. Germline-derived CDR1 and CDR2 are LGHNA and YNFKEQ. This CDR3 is CASSQADRLSSYEQYF. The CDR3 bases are TGTGCCAGCAGCCAAGCTGACAGGTTAAGCTCCTACGAGCAGTACTTC.

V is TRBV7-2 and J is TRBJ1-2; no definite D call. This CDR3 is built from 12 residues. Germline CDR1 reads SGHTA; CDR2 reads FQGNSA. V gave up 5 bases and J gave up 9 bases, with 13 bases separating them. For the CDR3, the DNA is TGTGCCAGCAGCGCTACCCAGGATCGCTACACCTTC. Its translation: CASSATQDRYTF.

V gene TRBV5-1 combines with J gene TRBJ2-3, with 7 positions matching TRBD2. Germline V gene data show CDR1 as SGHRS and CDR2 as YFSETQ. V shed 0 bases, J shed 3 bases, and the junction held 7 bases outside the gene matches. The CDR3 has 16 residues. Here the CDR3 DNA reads TGCGCCAGCAGCTTGGAGGATTGGCGGGGGACAGATACGCAGTATTTT. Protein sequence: CASSLEDWRGTDTQYF.